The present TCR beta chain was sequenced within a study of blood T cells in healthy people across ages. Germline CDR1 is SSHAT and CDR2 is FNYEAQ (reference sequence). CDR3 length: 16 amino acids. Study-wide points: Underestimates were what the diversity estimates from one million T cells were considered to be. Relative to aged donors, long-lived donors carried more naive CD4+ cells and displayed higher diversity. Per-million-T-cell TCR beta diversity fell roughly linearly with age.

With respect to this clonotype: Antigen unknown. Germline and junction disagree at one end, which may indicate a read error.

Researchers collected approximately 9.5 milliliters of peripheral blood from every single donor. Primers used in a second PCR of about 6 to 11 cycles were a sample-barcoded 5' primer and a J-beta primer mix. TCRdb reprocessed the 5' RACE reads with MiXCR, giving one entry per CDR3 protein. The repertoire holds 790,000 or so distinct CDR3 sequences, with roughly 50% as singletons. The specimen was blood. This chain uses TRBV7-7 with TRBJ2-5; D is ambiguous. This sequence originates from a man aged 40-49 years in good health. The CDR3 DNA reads TGTGCTAGCAGCCCCCTCGCTTCGACTCGACAAGAGACCCAGTACTTC. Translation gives CASSPLASTRQETQYF.